The sequence of this T cell receptor beta chain was determined in a study of identical twins (dated by TCRdb to about 2016). For the study in its entirety: To test whether fetal clonotypes persist, this study deep-sequenced TCR alpha and beta repertoires from monozygotic twins, from unrelated adults of various ages, and from cord blood. To rule out contamination, replicate twin experiments were performed at different times with different library preparation protocols.

Every donor in the study was a healthy Caucasian. Three unrelated non-twin adults were also sequenced: a male aged 18 to 30, a male aged 50 to 59 and a female aged 50 to 59. Miltenyi CD45RO+ enrichment and human naive T-cell isolation kits were used to isolate memory (CD45RO+) and naive T cells from PBMC. The research as a whole found: Excess twin sharing in beta out-of-frame sequences was weaker because fewer shared sequences lowered the signal-to-noise ratio. Fewer insertions were carried by abundant cord blood beta clonotypes; a weaker similar trend was observed in young adult naive repertoires, while no such trend was observed in memory repertoires. Zero-insertion analyses could be partly confounded by invariant T cells such as MAIT and iNKT, although diverse VJ usage argued against such confounding for most clonotypes. Out-of-frame TCR alpha sequences shared between twins showed an excess of low generation-probability sequences compared with coincidental sharing between unrelated individuals. Because the same donors could not be followed over many years, conclusions were based on cross-sectional statistical analysis. Out-of-frame TCR alpha sharing in monozygotic twins was systematically underestimated by recombination models, whereas sharing between unrelated individuals was in agreement with the recombination models.

Library generation was performed with 5' RACE. Sequencing was carried out with an Illumina HiSeq 2000. A universal primer binding site was added through template switching, and the final cDNA carried a unique molecular identifier so that TCR cDNA molecules could be counted accurately. Specific primers in the conserved constant-segment region were used to synthesize first-strand cDNA for TCR alpha and beta chains. To control for contamination, every cDNA library carried two barcodes: a SMART-Mk sample barcode plus Illumina barcodes. TruSeq adapter sequences and Illumina sample barcodes were added in two successive PCR steps. Sequencing of the TCR alpha and beta cDNA libraries was done on the Illumina HiSeq platform using custom primers. In the source study's methods: MiGEC processed the raw reads to extract unique molecular identifiers, while MiXCR was used to determine the CDR3 positions. For each individual, recombination models were inferred using an EM algorithm with the repgenHMM and IGoR tools. The analysis of shared clonotypes was done with the tcR package in R, with sharing normalized by the product of cloneset sizes. To study raw recombination free of thymic and clonal selection effects, out-of-frame nonproductive sequences were analyzed. The public reads were run again by TCRdb, first through fastp at Q25 and then through MiXCR, and only productive beta chains were kept. Identical CDR3 protein sequences are pooled into one entry, listed with their most common genes and DNA. TCRdb's processing, not the authors' own work, is the source of the V and J calls. The sample yields around 370,000 distinct CDR3 sequences; about 10% were counted once. 8.5% to 10% of the sample goes to the ten largest clones.

V is cut by 1 base and J by 2 bases, and the space between the germline ends is 12 bases. The CDR3 runs 16 amino acids, cysteine and phenylalanine included. The read is trimmed to its CDR3 DNA, 48 bases read in frame from base 1. The germline V gene (reference sequence) gives CDR1 as MNHNY and CDR2 as SVGAGI. This clonotype was recorded at least ten times. Its antigen is unknown. Base qualities are not provided; no much larger clone lies one nucleotide away. This sequence originates from a woman in her fifties or sixties in good health. The chain employs TRBV6-6 and TRBJ1-5; a weak D assignment points to TRBD1 (6 bases agree). The sequenced material came from naive T cells sorted from blood. Interpreted using the paper, the cell subset or site label stands for: cells isolated with a human naive T-cell isolation kit. The CDR3 region: CASSYLGGQGNQPQHF. In nucleotides, the sequence is TGTGCCAGCAGTTACTTGGGGGGCCAGGGCAATCAGCCCCAGCATTTT.